This T cell receptor beta chain was recovered during a study of monozygotic twins with inflammatory bowel disease (dated by TCRdb to the late 2010s). Describing the broader study: The complete study included 28 monozygotic twin pairs: 19 IBD-discordant Danish pairs and nine German pairs, of which four were IBD-concordant and five were IBD-discordant. Within discordant pairs, disease-associated traits were sought mainly by comparing IBD patients with their genetically identical healthy co-twins. Each individual had, on average, about 151 000 unique TCRalpha sequences and 181 000 unique TCRbeta sequences available for analysis. Broad study findings and their caveats: The results gave no support for a single strong signal or clonotype linked to IBD. Background noise and inter-individual variability may have been introduced into the repertoires by the differing immunosuppressive treatments among patients. A decrease in TCRbeta repertoire diversity, as measured by inverse Simpson index, was observed in IBD patients compared with their healthy co-twins. IBD patients shared fewer clonotypes with other individuals than healthy twins did, most markedly in patients showing signs of disease activity. No difference in repertoire similarity was observed between concordant and discordant twins, possibly owing to limited statistical power. Different T cell subtypes could not be distinguished in the analysis.

From each donor, a roughly 2.5 ml peripheral blood sample was drawn into PAXgene tubes and stored at -80 degrees C. Total RNA was isolated from whole blood with the PAXgene blood miRNA kit on an automated QIAcube, without T cell sorting. Peripheral blood from monozygotic twin pairs who were concordant or discordant for inflammatory bowel disease underwent deep TCRalpha and TCRbeta repertoire profiling using unique molecular barcoding. For every twin pair, smoking habits were documented, and each individual was categorised as a current, former or never smoker. Library creation used 5' RACE. Each TCR library was prepared from around 3.5 ug of total RNA. For each sample, cDNA synthesis with SMARTScribe reverse transcriptase was split into eight separate reactions. During cDNA synthesis, unique molecular identifiers containing a 6-nucleotide sample barcode were introduced by template switching. TCRalpha and TCRbeta cDNA was amplified by two nested PCRs of about 15 and 9 cycles, with bead purification after each PCR. Before amplification, the cDNA was both treated with uracil DNA-glycosylase and purified with the QIAquick PCR purification kit. The second PCR was the step at which Illumina TruSeq-compatible adapters and sample-specific barcodes were added. Library quality and concentration were checked on TapeStation and Qubit, and libraries were pooled at approximately 4.7 ng each. Pooled libraries were sequenced on an Illumina HiSeq2500 single-index Rapid Run with 2 x 100 bp reads and custom sequencing primers. On the authors' methods: MiGEC version 1.2.6 was used for UMI-based consensus assembly to correct PCR and sequencing errors. MiXCR version 2.1.1 was used for V(D)J alignment, clonotype assembly and CDR3 extraction. To normalise gene usage, clonotype sharing and MAIT/NKT TCR abundance, the top 1000, 10 000 and 20 000 clonotypes in each sample were analysed. After downsampling to 27 000 UMIs, diversity was calculated as the inverse Simpson index using the vegan R package. Statistical testing used paired Mann-Whitney U tests on the discordant twin pairs and applied Benjamini-Hochberg correction for multiple testing. The reads went through TCRdb reprocessing, and each CDR3 protein sequence gets one entry with no DNA. Clone size and V and J calls follow TCRdb, not the original study. The sample table gives roughly 330,000 distinct CDR3 sequences. 2% of the sample is held by the ten biggest clonotypes.

Comments on this clonotype: Its specific antigen is unknown.

CDR1 and CDR2 are read off the germline V gene as SGHRS and YFSETQ. Including the terminal cysteine and phenylalanine, the CDR3 comprises 13 residues. There is no recorded DNA. The material sequenced was blood. The sequence derives from a human donor with ulcerative colitis or Crohn's disease, or a healthy co-twin of an affected twin (not recorded which). The rearrangement combines TRBV5-1 with TRBJ1-2. The CDR3 reads as follows: CASSFDTNYGYTF. With all but the CDR3 taken from the reference TRBV5-1 and TRBJ1-2 genes, the full variable domain is: KAGVTQTPRYLIKTRGQQVTLSCSPISGHRSVSWYQQTPGQGLQFLFEYFSETQRNKGNFPGRFSGRQFSNSRSEMNVSTLELGDSALYLCASSFDTNYGYTFGSGTRLTVV.